The clone carrying this T cell receptor beta chain came up a few times. Antigen: not known. This specimen comes from a study of post-analysis software for immune sequencing data. Study-level findings and limits: When patients were compared with controls, 5 or 6 TRBV segments were more frequent, TRBV5-6, TRBV5-1 and TRBV20-1 among them. Significantly lower normalized Chao1 diversity was seen in multiple sclerosis patients than in controls.

The germline V gene encodes CDR1 KGHSH and CDR2 LQKENI. V lost 4 bases and J lost 0; bases outside the gene matches: 4. The CDR3 runs to 15 residues. Unique molecular identifiers had been added to the TCR beta cDNA libraries. TCRdb recomputed calls from the PCR reads with MiXCR, one row per CDR3 protein. Altogether 350,000 to 500,000 distinct CDR3 sequences are present, 35% to 45% being singletons, with the ten largest covering around 8%. The source is a girl aged 2-9 years with multiple sclerosis. The chain has TRBV18 and TRBJ2-3; 7 bases are a match to TRBD2. Sequenced input: blood. The CDR3 region is CASSLAGTSTDTQYF. DNA for the CDR3: TGTGCCAGCTCACTAGCGGGCACTAGCACAGATACGCAGTATTTT. Full variable domain (missing parts from reference TRBV18 and TRBJ2-3): NAGVMQNPRHLVRRRGQEARLRCSPMKGHSHVYWYRQLPEEGLKFMVYLQKENIIDESGMPKERFSAEFPKEGPSILRIQQVVRGDSAAYFCASSLAGTSTDTQYFGPGTRLTVL.